A single T cell receptor (beta chain) is shown here with its context. These data originate in a study of blood T cell repertoires in COVID-19. For the study at large: Spain, Italy and the United States supplied samples that represented acute and convalescent COVID-19. PBMCs, B-cell-depleted T cells, or T cells provided the cDNA or gDNA that made up the material.

Original analysis: Reference gene primer amplification gave nucleated cell count estimates. Data came from immunoSEQ multiplex PCR; TCRdb stores just in-frame clones and leaves some out. V and J calls and clone size follow that table, whereas D and trimming were derived from the DNA. The data show about 59,000 clones, about 90% seen once. The clonotype originates from an older man in a cohort sampled during active COVID-19. Sample: peripheral blood.

CDR3 in DNA: TGTGCCAGTTTCCGACAGGCTTCCTACAATGAGCAGTTCTTC. It encodes CASFRQASYNEQFF. The chain employs TRBV2 and TRBJ2-1; D may be TRBD1 (6 bases). CDR1 and CDR2 from the germline V gene are SNHLY and FYNNEI. The CDR3 is 14 residues long. V lost 9 bases and J lost 1, with 13 bases in between. The full variable domain, with the rest looked up from reference TRBV2 and TRBJ2-1, is EPEVTQTPSHQVTQMGQEVILRCVPISNHLYFYWYRQILGQKVEFLVSFYNNEISEKSEIFDDQFSVERPDGSNFTLKIRSTKLEDSAMYFCASFRQASYNEQFFGPGTRLTVL.